The 30 T cell receptor beta chains in this list originate from one sample, sequenced in a study of cytomegalovirus exposure and HLA in healthy donors. PCR used 60 Vbeta primers and 13 Jbeta primers. The assay was immunoSEQ multiplex PCR, and TCRdb's table has in-frame clones only and misses some. The sample has roughly 200,000 clones, over 65% seen once. Sequenced sample: PBMCs. The receptors shown here come from a woman aged 55-69 years in good health and CMV-seropositive.

The chain is built from TRBV4-3 and TRBJ2-3; 8 bases fit TRBD1. Germline V gene lookup returns CDR1 LGHNA and CDR2 YSLEER. This CDR3 has 16 residues. J was trimmed by 3 bases and V by 5 bases; bases with no gene match: 10. Written as DNA, the CDR3 is TGCGCCAGCAGCGACAGGGGCCAATCACTTACAGATACGCAGTATTTT. This gives the protein CASSDRGQSLTDTQYF.

Only a few counts were recorded for this clone. The chain uses TRBV30 and TRBJ2-5, with 7 bases aligning to TRBD1. Germline-derived CDR1 and CDR2 are GTSNPN and SVGIG (reference sequence). This CDR3 is built from 15 residues. Trimming at V came to 0 bases and at J to 4 bases, leaving 8 bases not matched to a gene. The CDR3 sequence: CAWSVGAGGGETQYF. CDR3 nucleotides: TGTGCCTGGAGTGTGGGGGCAGGGGGTGGAGAGACCCAGTACTTC.

V is TRBV15 and J is TRBJ2-2, with 8 nucleotides matching TRBD1. Unmatched junction bases numbered 8, after V lost 1 base and J lost 7 bases. Germline assignment: CDR1 LNHNV and CDR2 YYDKDF (reference sequence). CDR3 length: 16 residues. CDR3 in amino acids: CATSRAQGARSGELFF. CDR3 nucleotide sequence: TGTGCCACCAGCAGAGCCCAGGGGGCGCGAAGCGGGGAGCTGTTTTTT. Full variable domain (remainder filled in from reference TRBV15 and TRBJ2-2): DAMVIQNPRYQVTQFGKPVTLSCSQTLNHNVMYWYQQKSSQAPKLLFHYYDKDFNNEADTPDNFQSRRPNTSFCFLDIRSPGLGDTAMYLCATSRAQGARSGELFFGEGSRLTVL.

V usage is TRBV6-5 and J usage is TRBJ2-3, with 10 bases identical to TRBD2. The germline CDR1 and CDR2 sequences are MNHEY and SVGAGI. J gave up 4 bases and V 5 bases, and 6 bases lay outside the gene matches. The CDR3 runs 15 residues. The CDR3 is CASSTGTSAADTQYF. The DNA for the CDR3 is TGTGCCAGCAGTACCGGGACTAGCGCGGCAGATACGCAGTATTTT.

V gene TRBV4-1 combines with J gene TRBJ1-1; D ambiguous. Germline-derived CDR1 and CDR2 are MGHRA and YSYEKL. This CDR3 region has 14 residues. Trimming took 4 bases from V and 5 from J, leaving 14 bases between them. The CDR3 sequence is CASSRLERWTEAFF. CDR3 nucleotide sequence: TGCGCCAGCAGCCGGCTAGAGAGGTGGACTGAAGCTTTCTTT.

The V gene is TRBV6-5, the J gene TRBJ1-2, with 9 bases lining up with TRBD1. Germline V gene lookup returns CDR1 MNHEY and CDR2 SVGAGI. The CDR3 has 12 residues. V was clipped by 6 bases and J by 7 bases; unmatched bases: 3. Here the CDR3 reads CASSLQGAGYTF. CDR3 nucleotides: TGTGCCAGCAGCCTACAGGGGGCTGGCTACACCTTC.

The chain carries TRBV19 and TRBJ1-2, with a possible D match to TRBD1 (5 bases). The germline V gene has CDR1 LNHDA and CDR2 SQIVND (reference sequence). This CDR3 region has 12 residues. The V end was cut by 5 bases, the J end by 6 bases, with 10 bases between. Written as DNA, the CDR3 is TGTGCCAGTAGTCGTCAGGGTAATGGCTACACCTTC. Translating gives CASSRQGNGYTF.

The V gene is TRBV9, the J gene TRBJ1-1, with 9 positions matching TRBD1. Germline V gene lookup returns CDR1 SGDLS and CDR2 YYNGEE. There are 17 residues in the CDR3. V trimming: 4 bases; J trimming: 4 bases; junction bases outside the gene matches: 14. Here the CDR3 reads CASSPLGTGYQGTEAFF. For the CDR3, the DNA is TGTGCCAGCAGCCCCCTCGGGACAGGGTATCAGGGCACTGAAGCTTTCTTT.

The V and J genes are TRBV7-2 and TRBJ2-7; 11 bases line up with TRBD2. The germline CDR1 and CDR2 sequences are SGHTA and FQGNSA. The CDR3 has 14 residues. V was pared by 3 bases and J by 7 bases, with 5 bases of the junction left unmatched. The CDR3 sequence: CASSFSGGAGEQYF. The DNA for the CDR3 is TGTGCCAGCAGCTTTAGCGGGGGGGCCGGGGAGCAGTACTTC.

This clone was seen more than once but under ten times. The CDR3 nucleotides read TGTGCCAGTAGTATAGGAGCGGGGGGCGGCTCCTACAATGAGCAGTTCTTC. It translates to CASSIGAGGGSYNEQFF. This rearrangement joins TRBV19 to TRBJ2-1; 9 bases fit TRBD2. The germline gives CDR1 LNHDA, CDR2 SQIVND (reference sequence). This CDR3 has 17 residues. V lost 1 base, J lost 0 bases, and 4 bases stayed unmatched.

The V and J genes are TRBV9 and TRBJ2-5, with 7 bases that match TRBD2. The V gene end was trimmed by 3 bases and the J gene end by 3 bases; junction bases not matched to a gene: 8. The CDR3 is made up of 15 amino acids. Germline V gene sequence: CDR1 SGDLS, CDR2 YYNGEE. The CDR3 sequence: CASSASGTTEETQYF. The CDR3 nucleotides are TGTGCCAGCAGCGCTTCAGGGACTACCGAAGAGACCCAGTACTTC. The full variable domain, in which reference TRBV9 and TRBJ2-5 provide the parts outside the CDR3, is DSGVTQTPKHLITATGQRVTLRCSPRSGDLSVYWYQQSLDQGLQFLIQYYNGEERAKGNILERFSAQQFPDLHSELNLSSLELGDSALYFCASSASGTTEETQYFGPGTRLLVL.

DNA of the CDR3: TGTGCCAGCAGTCCCTCAGGGTTCTCTGGAAACACCATATATTTT. Translated: CASSPSGFSGNTIYF. The V and J genes are TRBV7-2 and TRBJ1-3; D is perhaps TRBD1 (5 bases). The CDR3 runs to 15 residues. In germline, CDR1 is SGHTA, CDR2 FQGNSA. V was trimmed by 6 bases and J by 0 bases, leaving 12 bases between them.

This chain joins TRBV5-1 and TRBJ2-7; TRBD1 matches 10 bases. The J segment lost 6 bases and the V segment lost 3 bases, leaving 9 bases of the junction unmatched. This CDR3 contains 15 residues. Germline values: CDR1 SGHRS, CDR2 YFSETQ. The CDR3 protein is CASSSTGQGTLEQYF. Written as DNA, the CDR3 is TGCGCCAGCAGCTCGACGGGACAGGGGACTCTCGAGCAGTACTTC.

The J gene is TRBJ1-5, the V gene TRBV6-5; unclear D gene. CDR1 MNHEY and CDR2 SVGAGI come from the germline V gene. Trimming removed 0 bases at V and 7 bases at J, with 7 bases between. The CDR3 loop spans 13 amino acids. The CDR3 DNA is TGTGCCAGCAGTTACTCGAGGATCCAGCCCCAGCATTTT. Translating gives CASSYSRIQPQHF.

The chain is built from TRBV27 and TRBJ1-2; D unresolved. CDR3 length: 13 amino acids. Germline CDR1 MNHEY, CDR2 SMNVEV (reference sequence). V was pared by 2 bases and J by 5 bases, with 9 bases between. The CDR3 region has the DNA TGTGCCAGCAGTTTACGGGGATCTTATGGCTACACCTTC. Protein: CASSLRGSYGYTF.

V gene TRBV18 combines with J gene TRBJ1-1; perhaps TRBD1 as D (5 bases). The V end was cut by 0 bases, the J end by 3 bases, with 8 bases between. The CDR3 runs 14 residues. Per germline, CDR1 KGHSH and CDR2 LQKENI. CDR3 DNA: TGTGCCAGCTCACCACCGCGGGGGGACACTGAAGCTTTCTTT. Amino acid sequence: CASSPPRGDTEAFF. Full variable domain (rest looked up from reference TRBV18 and TRBJ1-1): NAGVMQNPRHLVRRRGQEARLRCSPMKGHSHVYWYRQLPEEGLKFMVYLQKENIIDESGMPKERFSAEFPKEGPSILRIQQVVRGDSAAYFCASSPPRGDTEAFFGQGTRLTVV.

J is TRBJ1-2 and V is TRBV5-4; 7 bases align to TRBD1. The CDR3 spans 12 residues. J gave up 8 bases and V 8 bases, and 9 bases lay outside the gene matches. Looked up from germline, CDR1 is SGHNT and CDR2 is YYREEE (reference sequence). The CDR3 sequence is CASKRDSGGYTF. The CDR3 nucleotides read TGTGCCAGTAAACGGGACAGCGGAGGCTACACCTTC.

The V and J genes are TRBV6-1 and TRBJ1-2, with unresolved D. The CDR3 has 13 residues. Trimming left V 6 bases short and J 5 bases short, with 13 bases between. CDR1 is MNHNS and CDR2 is SASEGT in the germline V gene. The CDR3 protein is CASSLSTLYGYTF. The CDR3 bases are TGTGCCAGCAGCCTGTCCACGCTATATGGCTACACCTTC.

V is TRBV30 and J is TRBJ1-4; 10 bases are a match to TRBD1. Germline V CDR1 and CDR2: GTSNPN, SVGIG (reference sequence). Trimming cost V 5 bases and J 6 bases; bases outside gene matches: 9. The CDR3 is 15 residues long. In DNA, the CDR3 is TGTGCCTGGCACGGGGACAGGGGAGGGTATGAAAAACTGTTTTTT. This translates into CAWHGDRGGYEKLFF.

The gene calls are TRBV18 and TRBJ2-7; D is unclear. This CDR3 contains 14 residues. CDR1 is KGHSH and CDR2 is LQKENI in the germline V gene. V was clipped by 1 base and J by 5 bases, with 12 bases between them. CDR3 bases: TGTGCCAGCTCACCACTCGAAAGTTTAGACGAGCAGTACTTC. Translating it yields CASSPLESLDEQYF.

CDR3 DNA: TGTGCCAGCAGTGAAGGGAGGGTGGTCTACAATGAGCAGTTCTTC. It translates to CASSEGRVVYNEQFF. The chain recombines TRBV25-1 with TRBJ2-1, with 7 bases fitting TRBD2. Trimming cost V 2 bases and J 3 bases; bases outside gene matches: 4. Germline V CDR1 and CDR2: MGHDK, SYGVNS. The CDR3 length is 15 residues.

CDR3 sequence: CASSPGQGISAGELFF. In nucleotides, the CDR3 is TGTGCCAGCTCACCGGGACAGGGTATCTCCGCCGGGGAGCTGTTTTTT. This sequence joins TRBV18 and TRBJ2-2; 9 nucleotides align to TRBD1. Germline CDR1 is KGHSH and CDR2 is LQKENI. CDR3 length equals 16 residues. After removal of 3 bases from V and 6 bases from J, the junction contained 8 bases not matched to a gene.

This CDR3 is CASSPSRSTGIGYTF. CDR3 DNA sequence: TGTGCCAGCAGCCCGAGCCGCTCGACAGGGATAGGCTACACCTTC. This rearrangement joins TRBV7-9 to TRBJ1-2; the match to TRBD1 covers 7 bases. This CDR3 spans 15 amino acids. The ends lost 5 bases at V and 8 bases at J; junction bases unmatched: 14. Germline CDR1 is SEHNR and CDR2 is FQNEAQ (reference sequence). The whole variable domain, filled in from reference TRBV7-9 and TRBJ1-2, reads DTGVSQNPRHKITKRGQNVTFRCDPISEHNRLYWYRQTLGQGPEFLTYFQNEAQLEKSRLLSDRFSAERPKGSFSTLEIQRTEQGDSAMYLCASSPSRSTGIGYTFGSGTRLTVV.

The V and J genes are TRBV6-1 and TRBJ2-6; D call uncertain. Germline V gene data show CDR1 as MNHNS and CDR2 as SASEGT. V gave up 2 bases and J gave up 0 bases, with 5 bases separating them. The CDR3 spans 15 residues. For the CDR3, the DNA is TGTGCCAGCAGTGAACAGGACTCTGGGGCCAACGTCCTGACTTTC. Protein: CASSEQDSGANVLTF.

The chain employs TRBV29-1 and TRBJ1-2; 7 bases fit TRBD1. The CDR3 totals 12 residues. V shed 6 bases, J shed 3 bases, and the junction held 4 bases outside the gene matches. The germline CDR1 and CDR2 sequences are SQVTM and ANQGSEA. The CDR3 region has the DNA TGCAGCGTCGTACAGGGGTACTATGGCTACACCTTC. As protein: CSVVQGYYGYTF. The variable domain in full, with the rest retrieved from reference TRBV29-1 and TRBJ1-2, is SAVISQKPSRDICQRGTSLTIQCQVDSQVTMMFWYRQQPGQSLTLIATANQGSEATYESGFVIDKFPISRPNLTFSTLTVSNMSPEDSSIYLCSVVQGYYGYTFGSGTRLTVV.

Only a few counts were recorded for this clone. The chain combines TRBV18 with TRBJ1-2, with 9 bases lining up with TRBD1. CDR1 KGHSH and CDR2 LQKENI come from the germline V gene. CDR3 length: 14 amino acids. With V trimmed by 8 bases and J by 4 bases, 8 bases remained unmatched. The CDR3 DNA reads TGTGCCAGCACCCAGGGGGACAGGGTCTATGGCTACACCTTC. This codes for CASTQGDRVYGYTF.

This clone was observed a few times. The rearrangement links TRBV7-2 to TRBJ2-7, with TRBD2 matching 8 bases. V lost 2 bases, J lost 5 bases, and 11 bases stayed unmatched. Germline V CDR1 and CDR2: SGHTA, FQGNSA. CDR3 length equals 16 residues. CDR3 DNA: TGTGCCAGCAGCTTAAGTGAGGCGGGAGGTCGCAACGAGCAGTACTTC. Protein: CASSLSEAGGRNEQYF.

The chain couples TRBV7-2 to TRBJ2-2; tentative D call: TRBD2 (5 bases). Germline V gene data show CDR1 as SGHTA and CDR2 as FQGNSA. V was cut by 5 bases and J by 1 base, with 8 bases left in between. This CDR3 comprises 14 residues. In DNA, the CDR3 is TGTGCCAGCAGCCGAAGCGGGAACACCGGGGAGCTGTTTTTT. Protein: CASSRSGNTGELFF.

The rearrangement joins TRBV4-1 to TRBJ2-7, with TRBD2 matching 13 bases. CDR3 length equals 17 residues. J gave up 4 bases and V 1 base, and 7 bases lay outside the gene matches. Per germline, CDR1 MGHRA and CDR2 YSYEKL. Written as DNA, the CDR3 is TGCGCCAGCAGCCAAGGCGATTGGACTAGCGGGGGTTACGAGCAGTACTTC. Residues: CASSQGDWTSGGYEQYF.

The V gene is TRBV2, the J gene TRBJ2-7, with 9 bases matching TRBD1. CDR1 and CDR2 from the germline V gene are SNHLY and FYNNEI. After removal of 4 bases from V and 4 bases from J, the junction contained 8 bases not matched to a gene. The CDR3 loop spans 15 amino acids. CDR3: CASSAQGTGRYEQYF. DNA of the CDR3: TGTGCCAGCAGTGCGCAAGGGACAGGGCGGTACGAGCAGTACTTC.